Below, 27 T cell receptor beta chains from the same sample are listed, as sequenced in a study of T cell responses to AZD1222 COVID-19 vaccine. Sequencing used immunoSEQ multiplex PCR; TCRdb keeps in-frame clones, though not all of them. The profile covers over 100,000 clones, with just under 95% appearing a single time and around 6.6% taken by the ten largest. The input for sequencing was peripheral blood, taken on day 0 of AZD1222 vaccination. The source of these receptors is an adult in good health.

The chain couples TRBV7-9 to TRBJ1-1; the D is unclear. The CDR3 sequence is 14 residues long. Germline CDR1 reads SEHNR; CDR2 reads FQNEAQ (reference sequence). V was trimmed by 5 bases and J by 5 bases, leaving 15 bases between them. The CDR3 sequence is CASSRRRLGTEAFF. CDR3 DNA: TGTGCCAGCAGCCGGCGTAGACTCGGGACTGAAGCTTTCTTT.

The V and J genes are TRBV6-5 and TRBJ2-7, with D perhaps TRBD1 (6 bases). The CDR3 contains 13 residues. V gave up 5 bases and J gave up 2 bases, with 10 bases separating them. The germline gives CDR1 MNHEY, CDR2 SVGAGI. CDR3 sequence (DNA): TGTGCCAGCAGTAGGGGGTCCACCTACGAGCAGTACTTC. Translating gives CASSRGSTYEQYF.

The rearrangement uses TRBV18 and TRBJ2-3; D might be TRBD2 (6 bases). The CDR3 length is 15 residues. Germline CDR1 and CDR2: KGHSH and LQKENI. Trimming left V 1 base short and J 5 bases short, with 13 bases between. The DNA for the CDR3 is TGTGCCAGCTCACCACGTTCGGGGGTACAAGATACGCAGTATTTT. Its protein product is CASSPRSGVQDTQYF. Variable domain in full (rest from reference TRBV18 and TRBJ2-3): NAGVMQNPRHLVRRRGQEARLRCSPMKGHSHVYWYRQLPEEGLKFMVYLQKENIIDESGMPKERFSAEFPKEGPSILRIQQVVRGDSAAYFCASSPRSGVQDTQYFGPGTRLTVL.

The chain employs TRBV5-1 and TRBJ2-1, with 10 bases aligning to TRBD2. J lost 13 bases, V lost 4 bases, and 11 bases had no gene match. The CDR3 sequence is 14 residues long. CDR1 is SGHRS, CDR2 YFSETQ, per germline. CDR3 sequence: CASSAGTSDKRQFF. The CDR3 nucleotides are TGCGCCAGCAGCGCCGGGACTAGCGACAAAAGACAGTTCTTC. Based on the CDR3 plus reference TRBV5-1 and TRBJ2-1, the full variable domain is KAGVTQTPRYLIKTRGQQVTLSCSPISGHRSVSWYQQTPGQGLQFLFEYFSETQRNKGNFPGRFSGRQFSNSRSEMNVSTLELGDSALYLCASSAGTSDKRQFFGPGTRLTVL.

The chain employs TRBV30 and TRBJ2-1; 13 nucleotides match TRBD2. The CDR3 contains 14 residues. CDR1 is GTSNPN, CDR2 SVGIG, per germline (reference sequence). J was trimmed by 8 bases and V by 8 bases; bases with no gene match: 9. In nucleotides, the CDR3 is TGTGCCAGAACCGGGACTAGCGGGAACTATGAGCAGTTCTTC. This translates into CARTGTSGNYEQFF.

Here the CDR3 DNA reads TGTGCCAGCTCACCTGGTCTAGCGGGAAACAATGAGCAGTTCTTC. Encoded protein: CASSPGLAGNNEQFF. The chain uses TRBV18 and TRBJ2-1; 9 nucleotides agree with TRBD2. The length of the CDR3 is 15 residues. V was clipped by 3 bases and J by 5 bases; unmatched bases: 5. The V gene's germline CDR1 is KGHSH and CDR2 LQKENI.

The chain joins TRBV2 to TRBJ2-1, with no clear D. Germline assignment: CDR1 SNHLY and CDR2 FYNNEI. This CDR3 spans 11 amino acids. V lost 5 bases, J lost 9 bases, and 8 bases lay in between. This CDR3 reads CASSQVSEQFF. CDR3 in DNA: TGTGCCAGCAGTCAAGTCTCTGAGCAGTTCTTC.

This clone showed up just once. The J gene is TRBJ2-7, the V gene TRBV5-5, with 9 bases lining up with TRBD2. J lost 0 bases, V lost 4 bases, and 11 bases had no gene match. The length of the CDR3 is 17 residues. Germline V gene sequence: CDR1 SGHKS, CDR2 YYEKEE (reference sequence). CDR3 nucleotide sequence: TGTGCCAGCAGCCGGATCGGTGCGGGAGGGGGCTCCTACGAGCAGTACTTC. It is translated as CASSRIGAGGGSYEQYF.

The chain employs TRBV6-1 and TRBJ1-2, with D unresolved. The length of the CDR3 is 13 residues. Germline CDR1 and CDR2: MNHNS and SASEGT. The V end lost 6 bases, the J end lost 3 bases, and 11 bases lay between the germline ends. CDR3 sequence (DNA): TGTGCCAGCAGAGTAGGCGGGGACTATGGCTACACCTTC. This codes for CASRVGGDYGYTF.

This chain connects TRBV9 to TRBJ1-1; D might be TRBD1 (5 bases). The V gene lost 3 bases and the J gene lost 0 bases, with 6 bases spanning the gap. CDR3 size: 13 residues. CDR1 and CDR2 (germline): SGDLS, YYNGEE. The CDR3 region has the DNA TGTGCCAGCAGCGGAGGGGTGAACACTGAAGCTTTCTTT. Translated: CASSGGVNTEAFF.

The rearrangement uses TRBV6-5 and TRBJ2-7; TRBD1 matches 7 bases. There are 16 residues in the CDR3. V was pared by 2 bases and J by 1 base, with 8 bases of the junction left unmatched. Germline CDR1 and CDR2: MNHEY and SVGAGI. The CDR3 DNA is TGTGCCAGCAGTTACCGGAGACAGGGTTCGTCCTACGAGCAGTACTTC. Protein sequence: CASSYRRQGSSYEQYF.

V gene TRBV7-8 combines with J gene TRBJ2-7; perhaps TRBD2 as D (5 bases). V was shortened by 2 bases and J by 3 bases, with 11 bases between the two germline ends. Germline V gives CDR1 SGHVS, CDR2 FQNEAQ. This CDR3 region has 14 residues. CDR3 residues: CASSLPGLIYEQYF. CDR3 bases: TGTGCCAGCAGCTTACCCGGACTGATCTACGAGCAGTACTTC.

This chain links TRBV18 with TRBJ2-2; no reliable D call. The CDR3 consists of 13 residues. Trimming removed 3 bases from V and 6 bases from J, with 8 bases in between. From germline, CDR1 is KGHSH and CDR2 LQKENI. CDR3 nucleotide sequence: TGTGCCAGCTCACCCGCGATATCCGGGGAGCTGTTTTTT. Translation gives CASSPAISGELFF.

The chain carries TRBV5-1 and TRBJ2-1, with TRBD1 identical over 8 bases. This CDR3 is 16 amino acids long. Trimming removed 2 bases from V and 2 bases from J; junction bases left unmatched: 6. Germline V gene lookup returns CDR1 SGHRS and CDR2 YFSETQ. In DNA form, the CDR3 reads TGCGCCAGCAGCTTTGGGGACAGGCGAACCTACAATGAGCAGTTCTTC. Its translation is CASSFGDRRTYNEQFF. The full variable domain, completed using reference TRBV5-1 and TRBJ2-1, is KAGVTQTPRYLIKTRGQQVTLSCSPISGHRSVSWYQQTPGQGLQFLFEYFSETQRNKGNFPGRFSGRQFSNSRSEMNVSTLELGDSALYLCASSFGDRRTYNEQFFGPGTRLTVL.

The chain couples TRBV6-5 to TRBJ2-7; 9 bases line up with TRBD2. The CDR3 length is 16 residues. Germline-derived CDR1 and CDR2 are MNHEY and SVGAGI. After removal of 0 bases from V and 3 bases from J, the junction contained 6 bases not matched to a gene. The CDR3 region is CASSYSRGLAVYEQYF. DNA for the CDR3: TGTGCCAGCAGTTACTCGAGGGGACTAGCTGTCTACGAGCAGTACTTC.

The chain uses TRBV3-1 (or the pseudogene TRBV3-2) and TRBJ1-2, with 7 bases matching TRBD1. The CDR3 runs to 17 residues. With V trimmed by 0 bases and J by 3 bases, 10 bases remained unmatched. The V gene's germline CDR1 is LGHDT and CDR2 YNNKEL (reference sequence). CDR3 DNA: TGTGCCAGCAGCCAAGATTTTACAGGGGCGCGGGACTATGGCTACACCTTC. It codes for CASSQDFTGARDYGYTF.

The rearrangement joins TRBV10-1 to TRBJ2-1; TRBD1 matches at 8 bases. From germline, CDR1 is WNHNN and CDR2 SYGVQD (reference sequence). V lost 1 base and J lost 5; bases outside the gene matches: 4. CDR3 length equals 15 residues. The CDR3 here is CASSEWTGTHNEQFF. The CDR3, as DNA: TGCGCCAGCAGTGAGTGGACAGGGACCCACAATGAGCAGTTCTTC.

This CDR3 is CATSTGTLYTGELFF. CDR3 sequence (DNA): TGTGCCACCAGCACCGGGACATTATACACCGGGGAGCTGTTTTTT. V is TRBV24-1 and J is TRBJ2-2, with a possible D match to TRBD1 (6 bases). Per germline, CDR1 KGHDR and CDR2 SFDVKD. The ends were cut back, 7 bases at V and 3 bases at J, with 14 bases in the middle. CDR3 length: 15 residues.

The V gene is TRBV4-3, the J gene TRBJ2-1; no reliable D call. This CDR3 is built from 16 residues. CDR1 LGHNA and CDR2 YSLEER come from the germline V gene. The V gene lost 3 bases and the J gene lost 0 bases, with 12 bases spanning the gap. The chain's CDR3 is CASSQRSDSSYNEQFF. The CDR3 DNA follows: TGCGCCAGCAGCCAGCGGAGCGATAGCTCCTACAATGAGCAGTTCTTC.

The chain uses TRBV5-1 and TRBJ2-1, with TRBD1 as a possible D gene (5 bases). This CDR3 contains 13 residues. The germline V gene has CDR1 SGHRS and CDR2 YFSETQ. V shed 2 bases and J shed 10 bases, with 13 bases lying between them. The CDR3 reads CASSLLAAGEQFF. DNA of the CDR3: TGCGCCAGCAGCTTATTGGCCGCAGGGGAGCAGTTCTTC.

This rearrangement joins TRBV3-1 (or the pseudogene TRBV3-2) to TRBJ2-1; TRBD2 is a possible D gene (5 bases). CDR3 length: 12 residues. From germline, CDR1 is LGHDT and CDR2 YNNKEL (reference sequence). The V end was cut by 1 base, the J end by 15 bases, with 13 bases between. The CDR3 loop reads CASSQVTDSPFF. The CDR3 bases are TGTGCCAGCAGCCAAGTCACGGACTCCCCGTTCTTC.

The chain employs TRBV6-5 and TRBJ1-2; D possibly corresponds to TRBD1 (5 bases). CDR1 is MNHEY and CDR2 is SVGAGI in the germline V gene. The CDR3 is made up of 13 amino acids. The germline V and J ends were trimmed by 0 bases and 3 bases, with 5 bases remaining between them. CDR3 region: CASSYSGDYGYTF. The CDR3 DNA is TGTGCCAGCAGTTACTCAGGGGACTATGGCTACACCTTC.

The V call is TRBV28, the J call TRBJ2-7; D is uncertain. CDR1 and CDR2 from the germline V gene are MDHEN and SYDVKM. The CDR3 loop spans 11 amino acids. Between the trimmed V and J ends, which lost 4 bases and 5 bases, there was a span of 6 bases. CDR3 sequence: CASSWAHEQYF. CDR3 DNA sequence: TGTGCCAGCAGTTGGGCCCACGAGCAGTACTTC.

This clone has just one count. The chain links TRBV4-1 to TRBJ1-2; a possible D gene is TRBD1 (5 bases). V shed 0 bases and J shed 2 bases, with 13 bases lying between them. Germline CDR1 reads MGHRA; CDR2 reads YSYEKL. CDR3 length: 16 residues. This chain's CDR3 is CASSQDLLGANYGYTF. The CDR3 DNA follows: TGCGCCAGCAGCCAAGATCTCCTTGGGGCGAACTATGGCTACACCTTC.

V and J are TRBV19 and TRBJ1-5; a weak D match, TRBD1 (6 bases). V gave up 7 bases and J gave up 4 bases, with 17 bases separating them. The CDR3 loop spans 15 amino acids. CDR1 is LNHDA, CDR2 SQIVND, per germline (reference sequence). CDR3 sequence reads: CASKIRTETNQPQHF. As DNA, the CDR3 is TGTGCCAGTAAGATTAGGACAGAAACAAATCAGCCCCAGCATTTT.

This sequence joins TRBV9 and TRBJ1-2; D gene uncertain. Trimming stripped 0 bases from V and 1 base from J, with 10 bases between. The CDR3 has 15 residues. Germline V gives CDR1 SGDLS, CDR2 YYNGEE. The CDR3 spells CASSVETTFNYGYTF. The CDR3, as DNA: TGTGCCAGCAGCGTAGAGACCACCTTTAACTATGGCTACACCTTC.

The chain has TRBV5-5 and TRBJ1-2; maybe TRBD1 (5 bases). The CDR3 loop spans 14 amino acids. V shed 3 bases and J shed 2 bases, with 11 bases lying between them. Per germline, CDR1 SGHKS and CDR2 YYEKEE (reference sequence). This CDR3 is CASSYTGSNYGYTF. The CDR3 bases are TGTGCCAGCAGCTATACAGGATCCAACTATGGCTACACCTTC.